Shown below are 11 T cell receptor beta chains from a single sample sequenced in a study of cytomegalovirus exposure and HLA in healthy donors. Primers included in the PCR were 60 Vbeta and 13 Jbeta primers. The repertoire was sequenced with immunoSEQ multiplex PCR; TCRdb's copy has only in-frame clones and lacks some. The sample consists of under 200,000 clones, over 75% of them appearing once. The sequenced sample consisted of PBMCs. These receptors all come from a man younger than 35 in good health and CMV-seropositive.

The V call is TRBV19, the J call TRBJ2-1, with 8 positions matching TRBD2. Germline V lookup: CDR1 LNHDA, CDR2 SQIVND (reference sequence). V was pared by 2 bases and J by 4 bases, with 7 bases of the junction left unmatched. CDR3 size: 16 residues. CDR3 in amino acids: CASSIIKTSGYNEQFF. CDR3 DNA sequence: TGTGCCAGTAGTATAATTAAAACTAGCGGATACAATGAGCAGTTCTTC.

The V gene is TRBV29-1, the J gene TRBJ2-7; 7 bases match TRBD1. This CDR3 region has 12 residues. Germline V CDR1 and CDR2: SQVTM, ANQGSEA. With 4 bases clipped from V and 5 bases from J, the junction kept 5 bases outside the gene matches. This CDR3 is CSVARDSNEQYF. The DNA for the CDR3 is TGCAGCGTTGCTAGGGACAGTAACGAGCAGTACTTC.

The gene calls are TRBV2 and TRBJ2-5; D not resolved. The J call may not be correct, given that the DNA end is closer to TRBJ2-7. The CDR3 sequence is 15 residues long. Germline CDR1 SNHLY, CDR2 FYNNEI. The DNA for the CDR3 is TGTGCCAGCAGTGAAGTTCTGGGCCCACTTAGCGAGCAGTACTTC. It specifies CASSEVLGPLSEQYF.

With respect to this clone: A junction end diverges from the germline sequence, so it may reflect a read error. The V gene is TRBV7-9, the J gene TRBJ2-7; D may be TRBD1 (6 bases). CDR3 length equals 12 residues. The V gene's germline CDR1 is SEHNR and CDR2 FQNEAQ (reference sequence). CDR3 loop: CSSSSQGREQYF. The DNA for the CDR3 is TGTTCCAGCAGCTCCCAGGGGCGCGAGCAGTACTTC.

This clone was seen once. The rearrangement uses TRBV11-2 and TRBJ2-5; a weak D match, TRBD2 (5 bases). This CDR3 spans 14 amino acids. Looked up from germline, CDR1 is SGHAT and CDR2 is FQNNGV. V lost 3 bases to trimming and J lost 2 bases, with 10 bases between them. DNA of the CDR3: TGTGCCAGCAGCTTCGTGAGGGAACAAGAGACCCAGTACTTC. The encoded protein is CASSFVREQETQYF.

This clone was detected only once. This chain links TRBV5-1 with TRBJ1-1; the D is unclear. With 5 bases removed from V and 4 bases from J, the gap between germline ends came to 21 bases. Per germline, CDR1 SGHRS and CDR2 YFSETQ. The CDR3 length is 16 residues. CDR3: CASSFDPGGLATEAFF. The DNA for the CDR3 is TGCGCCAGCAGTTTTGATCCCGGCGGGTTGGCCACTGAAGCTTTCTTT. The whole variable domain, filled in from reference TRBV5-1 and TRBJ1-1, reads KAGVTQTPRYLIKTRGQQVTLSCSPISGHRSVSWYQQTPGQGLQFLFEYFSETQRNKGNFPGRFSGRQFSNSRSEMNVSTLELGDSALYLCASSFDPGGLATEAFFGQGTRLTVV.

The rearrangement uses TRBV9 and TRBJ2-7; the D is unclear. The CDR3 covers 14 residues. The V and J ends lost 2 bases and 2 bases respectively, with 11 bases between them. Germline CDR1 and CDR2: SGDLS and YYNGEE. The CDR3: CASSVDSFPYEQYF. Here the CDR3 DNA reads TGTGCCAGCAGCGTTGACTCCTTTCCCTACGAGCAGTACTTC.

The chain combines TRBV19 with TRBJ2-3, with TRBD1 matching over 9 bases. CDR3 size: 15 residues. V was pared by 6 bases and J by 1 base, with 5 bases of the junction left unmatched. Germline V CDR1 and CDR2: LNHDA, SQIVND (reference sequence). CDR3 amino acids: CASREDRGGTDTQYF. In DNA form, the CDR3 reads TGTGCCAGTAGGGAGGACAGGGGCGGCACAGATACGCAGTATTTT.

This chain joins TRBV6-4 and TRBJ1-5; 10 nucleotides agree with TRBD1. This CDR3 region has 17 residues. From germline, CDR1 is MRHNA and CDR2 SNTAGT. The J segment lost 4 bases and the V segment lost 0 bases, leaving 6 bases of the junction unmatched. This CDR3 reads CASSDSYDRGLNQPQHF. CDR3 nucleotide sequence: TGTGCCAGCAGTGACTCTTACGACAGGGGGCTTAATCAGCCCCAGCATTTT.

In nucleotides, the CDR3 is TGTGCCAGCAGTCCGGGGGGACAGGGAGATAAATATGGCTACACCTTC. Its translation: CASSPGGQGDKYGYTF. The gene calls are TRBV27 and TRBJ1-2, with 9 bases aligning to TRBD1. The ends lost 5 bases at V and 5 bases at J; junction bases unmatched: 12. CDR1 and CDR2 (germline): MNHEY, SMNVEV (reference sequence). The CDR3 consists of 16 residues.

This clone came up once. The J gene is TRBJ2-7, the V gene TRBV5-1; 9 bases line up with TRBD2. The germline gives CDR1 SGHRS, CDR2 YFSETQ. This CDR3 has 16 amino acids. V was clipped by 4 bases and J by 5 bases; unmatched bases: 13. CDR3 sequence: CASSGSSGEGVDEQYF. The CDR3 DNA sequence: TGCGCCAGCAGCGGGTCTAGCGGGGAAGGGGTGGACGAGCAGTACTTC.